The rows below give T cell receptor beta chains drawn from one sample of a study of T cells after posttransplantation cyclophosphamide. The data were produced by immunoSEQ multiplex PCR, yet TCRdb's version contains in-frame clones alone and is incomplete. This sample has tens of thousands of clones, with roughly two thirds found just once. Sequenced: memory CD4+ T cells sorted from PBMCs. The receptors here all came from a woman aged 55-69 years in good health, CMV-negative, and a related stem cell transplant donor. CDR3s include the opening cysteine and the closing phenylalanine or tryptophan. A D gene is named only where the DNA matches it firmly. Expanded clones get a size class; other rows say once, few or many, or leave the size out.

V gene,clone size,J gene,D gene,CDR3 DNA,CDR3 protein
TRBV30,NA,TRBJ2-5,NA,TGTGCCTGGGAGTTGAAGACCCAGTACTTC,CAWELKTQYF
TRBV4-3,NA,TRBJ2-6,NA,TGCGCCAGCAGCCCAGGACTGGTCTCTGGGGCCAACGTCCTGACTTTC,CASSPGLVSGANVLTF
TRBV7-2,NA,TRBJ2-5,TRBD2,TGTGCCAGCAGCTTAGACGGGGGGGTGCAGACCCAGTACTTC,CASSLDGGVQTQYF
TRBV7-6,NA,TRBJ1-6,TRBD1,TGTGCCAGCAGCTTAATGCAGGGGGCAAGTAATTCACCCCTCCACTTT,CASSLMQGASNSPLHF
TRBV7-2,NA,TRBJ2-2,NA,TGTGCCAGCAGCTTATGGGACTCCTACACCGGGGAGCTGTTTTTT,CASSLWDSYTGELFF
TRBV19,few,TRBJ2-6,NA,TGTGCCAGTAGTTCACAGGGCAGTGGGGCCAACGTCCTGACTTTC,CASSSQGSGANVLTF
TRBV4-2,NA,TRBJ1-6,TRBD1,TGTGCCAGCAGCCAAGCCGACAGGGATAATTCACCCCTCCACTTT,CASSQADRDNSPLHF
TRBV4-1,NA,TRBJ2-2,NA,TGCGCCAGCAGCCAAGGATCGAAGTGGCCCAGGGGCCAAAACACCGGGGAGCTGTTTTTT,CASSQGSKWPRGQNTGELFF
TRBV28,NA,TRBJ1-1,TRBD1,TGTGCCATTACAGAGACAGGGCATGTAGGGAACACTGAAGCTTTCTTT,CAITETGHVGNTEAFF
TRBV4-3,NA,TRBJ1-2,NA,TGCGCCAGCAGCCAAGATCTTGAGGTGTCGAGTGGCTACACCTTC,CASSQDLEVSSGYTF
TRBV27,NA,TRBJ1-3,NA,TGTGCCAGCAGTCTACTAACTGGAAACACCATATATTTT,CASSLLTGNTIYF
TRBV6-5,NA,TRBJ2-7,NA,TGTGCCAGCAGTTACTCGGACAAAGCCTACGAGCAGTACTTC,CASSYSDKAYEQYF
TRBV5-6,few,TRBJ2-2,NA,TGTGCCAGCAGCTTGATCGGGGGTATCGGGGAGCTGTTTTTT,CASSLIGGIGELFF
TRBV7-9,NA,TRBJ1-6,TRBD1,TGTGCCAGCAGTCCACAGGGGCTGGGGTCACCCCTCCACTTT,CASSPQGLGSPLHF
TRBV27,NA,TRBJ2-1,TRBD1,TGTGCCAGCAGAGACAGGGCCTTTTACAATGAGCAGTTCTTC,CASRDRAFYNEQFF
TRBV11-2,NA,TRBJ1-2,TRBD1,TGTGCCAGCAGCCCGACAGGGAGGGGCTACACCTTC,CASSPTGRGYTF
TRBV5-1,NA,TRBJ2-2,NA,TGCGCCAGCAGCCCCGACAGGGAGCTGTTTTTT,CASSPDRELFF
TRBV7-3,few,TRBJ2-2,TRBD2,TGTGCCAGCAGCCCTCGCGGTACTAGCGGCCGGGCGGGCGGGGAGCTGTTTTTT,CASSPRGTSGRAGGELFF
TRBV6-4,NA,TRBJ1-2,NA,TGTGCCAGCAGGACCTGGCCTCAAGAGGGCTATGGCTACACCTTC,CASRTWPQEGYGYTF
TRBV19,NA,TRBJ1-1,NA,TGTGCCAGTAGTCGGCGGGCCCTGAACACTGAAGCTTTCTTT,CASSRRALNTEAFF
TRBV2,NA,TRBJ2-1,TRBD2,TGTGCCAGCATCGGACTAGCCCTATACAATGAGCAGTTCTTC,CASIGLALYNEQFF
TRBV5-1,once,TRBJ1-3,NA,TGCGCCAGCAGCTTGGGGGCCGGCCTTTCTGGAAACACCATATATTTT,CASSLGAGLSGNTIYF
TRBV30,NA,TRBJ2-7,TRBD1,TGTGCCTGGGGGACAGGGAAAGGGTACGAGCAGTACTTC,CAWGTGKGYEQYF
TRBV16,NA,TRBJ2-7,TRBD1,TGTGCCAGCAGCCAAGGTGGGGCAGGGGGCTACGAGCAGTACTTC,CASSQGGAGGYEQYF
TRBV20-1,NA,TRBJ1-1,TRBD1,TGCAAGGGACAGGGCGGCACTGAAGCTTTCTTT,CKGQGGTEAFF
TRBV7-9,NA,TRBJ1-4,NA,TGTGCCAGCAGCTCCGCGGGTGAAAAACTGTTTTTT,CASSSAGEKLFF
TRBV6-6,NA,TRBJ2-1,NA,TGTGCCAGCAGTCCTTTGGGGGGAGGTGACAATGAGCAGTTCTTC,CASSPLGGGDNEQFF
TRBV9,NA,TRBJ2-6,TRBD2,TGTGCCAGCAGCGTAGAGGTAGCGGGGGTAGGGGCCAACGTCCTGACTTTC,CASSVEVAGVGANVLTF